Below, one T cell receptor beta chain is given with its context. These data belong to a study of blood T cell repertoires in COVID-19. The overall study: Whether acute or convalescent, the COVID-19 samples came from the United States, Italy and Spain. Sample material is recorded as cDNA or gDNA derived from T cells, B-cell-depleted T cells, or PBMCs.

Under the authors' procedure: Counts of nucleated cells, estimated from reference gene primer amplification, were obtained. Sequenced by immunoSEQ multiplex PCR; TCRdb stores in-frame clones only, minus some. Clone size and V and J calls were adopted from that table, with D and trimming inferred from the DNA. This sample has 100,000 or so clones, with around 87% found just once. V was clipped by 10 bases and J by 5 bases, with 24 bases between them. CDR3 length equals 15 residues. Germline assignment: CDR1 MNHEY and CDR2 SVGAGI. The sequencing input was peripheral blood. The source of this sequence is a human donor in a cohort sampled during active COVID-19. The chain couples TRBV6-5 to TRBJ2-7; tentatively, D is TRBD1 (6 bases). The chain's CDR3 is CATGSLGTGYNEQYF. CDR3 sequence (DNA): TGTGCCACTGGCTCGCTCGGAACAGGGTATAACGAGCAGTACTTC.